Listed here are 14 T cell receptor beta chains from one sample, sequenced in a study of blood T cells in healthy people across ages. Primers used in a second PCR of about 7 to 12 cycles were a sample-barcoded 5' primer and a J-beta primer mix. TCRdb reprocessed the 5' RACE reads via MiXCR and lists one record per CDR3 protein. The sample has 850,000 or so distinct CDR3 sequences, about 28% seen once. What was sequenced was blood. All receptors come from a woman of 80 years or more in good health.

This clonotype was observed many times. This rearrangement joins TRBV7-2 to TRBJ1-6; D gene ambiguous. Germline values: CDR1 SGHTA, CDR2 FQGNSA. Trimming took 1 base from V and 9 from J, leaving 16 bases between them. The CDR3 is 16 residues long. The CDR3 bases are TGTGCCAGCAGCTTAGGAGGAGGACGTGGTCGTTCACCCCTCCACTTT. Translation gives CASSLGGGRGRSPLHF.

The gene calls are TRBV20-1 and TRBJ2-1; no clear D. There are 13 residues in the CDR3. Germline values: CDR1 DFQATT, CDR2 SNEGSKA (reference sequence). V was shortened by 4 bases and J by 10 bases, with 17 bases between the two germline ends. The DNA of the CDR3 is TGCAGTGCTAAGAACCACCTGGATCGGGAGCAGTTCTTC. Translation: CSAKNHLDREQFF.

As for this clonotype: A read error is possible here, since a much larger clone lies one base away. The rearrangement links TRBV14 to TRBJ2-7; TRBD1 matches at 8 bases. Losses at the gene ends were 5 bases for V and 1 base for J; bases not matched to a gene: 10. Germline V gene data show CDR1 as SGHDN and CDR2 as FVKESK. The CDR3 is 16 amino acids. As DNA, the CDR3 is TGTGCCAGCAGCTCCCAGGGCCACAGGGGGTCCTACGAGCAGTACGTC. It encodes CASSSQGHRGSYEQYV.

This clonotype was observed at least ten times. This chain uses TRBV6-5 with TRBJ2-7, with 8 bases matching TRBD1. The junction had 9 bases not matched to a gene; V was cut back by 6 bases and J by 2 bases. Looked up from germline, CDR1 is MNHEY and CDR2 is SVGAGI. CDR3 size: 15 residues. The CDR3 region is CASSYQDRAAYEQYF. In nucleotides, the CDR3 is TGTGCCAGCAGCTACCAGGACAGGGCTGCCTACGAGCAGTACTTC.

This clonotype was seen many times. The chain carries TRBV15 and TRBJ2-7; no reliable D call. CDR1 and CDR2 from the germline V gene are LNHNV and YYDKDF (reference sequence). V dropped 4 bases and J dropped 6 bases, with 16 bases sitting between them. This CDR3 is built from 14 residues. DNA for the CDR3: TGTGCCACCAGCACCGAAGGAGTGTCAGGCGAGCAGTACTTC. Its translation is CATSTEGVSGEQYF.

Comments on this clonotype: One base away lies a much larger clone, so this may be a sequencing read error. This chain connects TRBV2 to TRBJ2-7; no firm D call. The CDR3 runs 12 residues. CDR1 and CDR2 (germline): SNHLY, FYNNEI. The CDR3 region is CASSEHAYEQYF. In DNA, the CDR3 is TGTGCCAGCAGTGAACACGCCTATGAGCAGTACTTC. Drawing the rest from reference TRBV2 and TRBJ2-7, the complete variable domain is EPEVTQTPSHQVTQMGQEVILRCVPISNHLYFYWYRQILGQKVEFLVSFYNNEISEKSEIFDDQFSVERPDGSNFTLKIRSTKLEDSAMYFCASSEHAYEQYFGPGTRLTVT.

This clonotype was counted ten times or more. The chain joins TRBV20-1 to TRBJ2-7; D not resolved. The CDR3 consists of 14 residues. Deletions cut 5 bases from V and 6 bases from J, with 20 bases between. Germline CDR1 reads DFQATT; CDR2 reads SNEGSKA (reference sequence). As DNA, the CDR3 is TGCAGTGCTGCCCCTTCGATTGGGCGCGGCGAGCAGTACTTC. Translating gives CSAAPSIGRGEQYF.

The table lists this clonotype with a count of one. The CDR3 sequence is CASSPLRLAEQFF. The CDR3 coding sequence is TGTGCCAGCAGTCCCCTAAGACTAGCGGAGCAGTTCTTC. V usage is TRBV12-3 or TRBV12-4 and J usage is TRBJ2-1; TRBD2 aligns across 8 bases. The CDR3 is made up of 13 amino acids. The V and J ends lost 5 bases and 10 bases, in that order; junction bases with no gene match: 7.

Comments on this clonotype: A much bigger clone sits one base away, suggesting this may be a read error. The chain is built from TRBV7-2 and TRBJ1-5; D gene uncertain. The closer fit of TRBJ2-3 to the DNA end suggests the J call may be wrong. Germline V CDR1 and CDR2: SGHTA, FQGNSA. The CDR3 has 15 residues. DNA of the CDR3: TGTGCCAGCAGCTTGTCCTCCCAGACGAATCAGCCCCAGTATTTT. The encoded protein is CASSLSSQTNQPQYF.

This sequence joins TRBV15 and TRBJ2-1, with 13 bases lining up with TRBD2. The CDR3 sequence is 18 residues long. V trimming: 0 bases; J trimming: 7 bases; junction bases outside the gene matches: 9. The germline V gene encodes CDR1 LNHNV and CDR2 YYDKDF (reference sequence). CDR3 sequence reads: CATSRDGGLAGEDNEQFF. The CDR3 nucleotides read TGTGCCACCAGCAGAGATGGCGGACTAGCGGGAGAAGATAATGAGCAGTTCTTC.

The chain links TRBV12-3 or TRBV12-4 to TRBJ2-4; D is perhaps TRBD1 (6 bases). The better agreement between TRBJ2-7 and the DNA end casts doubt on the J call. There are 14 residues in the CDR3. CDR3 loop: CASSRDIISYEQYF. In nucleotides, the CDR3 is TGTGCCAGCAGTCGGGACATCATCTCCTACGAGCAGTACTTC.

In this sample, this clonotype turned up many times. The rearrangement links TRBV20-1 to TRBJ2-3; D is uncertain. The V end was cut by 0 bases, the J end by 3 bases, with 4 bases between. The germline V gene encodes CDR1 DFQATT and CDR2 SNEGSKA (reference sequence). The CDR3 is 12 residues long. This CDR3 is CSARDGTDTQYF. As DNA, the CDR3 is TGCAGTGCTAGAGATGGAACAGATACGCAGTATTTT.

The chain joins TRBV7-6 to TRBJ1-1; D perhaps matches TRBD1 (5 bases). Germline CDR1 is SGHVS and CDR2 is FNYEAQ. The germline V and J ends were trimmed by 1 base and 6 bases, with 9 bases remaining between them. The CDR3 extends over 13 amino acids. CDR3 nucleotide sequence: TGTGCCAGCAGCTTAGTTGGGACTTCTGAAGCTTTCTTT. Amino acids: CASSLVGTSEAFF. Based on the CDR3 plus reference TRBV7-6 and TRBJ1-1, the full variable domain is GAGVSQSPRYKVTKRGQDVALRCDPISGHVSLYWYRQALGQGPEFLTYFNYEAQQDKSGLPNDRFSAERPEGSISTLTIQRTEQRDSAMYRCASSLVGTSEAFFGQGTRLTVV.

This clonotype was recorded at least ten times. The V gene is TRBV6-1, the J gene TRBJ2-1; TRBD1 agrees at 8 bases. The V and J ends lost 4 bases and 2 bases, in that order; junction bases with no gene match: 13. CDR3 size: 18 residues. CDR1 and CDR2 (germline): MNHNS, SASEGT. CDR3 residues: CASSGRKEGQGPYNEQFF. For the CDR3, the DNA is TGTGCCAGCAGTGGACGCAAGGAAGGACAGGGACCCTACAATGAGCAGTTCTTC.